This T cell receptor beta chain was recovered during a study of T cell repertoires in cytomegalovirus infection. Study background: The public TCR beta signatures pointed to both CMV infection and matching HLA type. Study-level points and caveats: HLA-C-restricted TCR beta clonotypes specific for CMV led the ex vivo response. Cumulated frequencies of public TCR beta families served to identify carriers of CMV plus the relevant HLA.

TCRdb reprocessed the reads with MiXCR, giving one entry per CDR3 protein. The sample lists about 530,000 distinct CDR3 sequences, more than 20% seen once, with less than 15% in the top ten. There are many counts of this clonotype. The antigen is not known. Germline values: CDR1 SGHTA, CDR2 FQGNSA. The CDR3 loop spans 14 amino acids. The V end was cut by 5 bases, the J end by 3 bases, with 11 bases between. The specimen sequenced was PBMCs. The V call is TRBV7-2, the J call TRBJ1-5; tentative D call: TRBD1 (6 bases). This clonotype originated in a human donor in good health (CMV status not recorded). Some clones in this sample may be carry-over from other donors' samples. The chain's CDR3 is CASSEQGPNQPQHF. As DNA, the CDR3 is TGTGCCAGCAGCGAACAGGGACCCAATCAGCCCCAGCATTTT.